The clone carrying this TCR beta chain has a handful of counts. This entry belongs to a study of blood T cells in healthy people across ages. The V end lost 0 bases, the J end lost 7 bases, and 15 bases lay between the germline ends. From germline, CDR1 is SGHDN and CDR2 FVKESK. The CDR3 is 15 residues long. A J-beta primer mix and a sample-barcoded 5' primer were used in a second PCR of roughly 7 to 12 cycles. TCRdb reanalysed the 5' RACE reads using MiXCR and keeps one entry per CDR3 protein. The sample records 710,000 or so distinct CDR3 sequences, 20% to 25% being singletons. The origin of this receptor is a man between 65 and 85 years old in good health. The sample taken for sequencing was blood. This chain links TRBV14 with TRBJ1-2, with unresolved D. CDR3 bases: TGTGCCAGCAGCCAAGAATTAGGAGGGTTAAGTGGCTACACCTTC. Protein product: CASSQELGGLSGYTF.